Below, 26 T cell receptor beta chains from the same sample are listed, as sequenced in a study of T cell repertoires in cytomegalovirus infection (dated by TCRdb to the late 2010s). This specimen's treatment or condition label, interpreted: in vitro stimulation with specific CMV peptide epitopes to enrich CMV-specific T cells. Instrument used: Illumina HiSeq 1500. TCRdb handled the public reads itself, with Q25 trimming in fastp and clone calling in MiXCR, and kept productive beta chains. Rows merge per CDR3 protein into single entries with the most common DNA and genes. Counted in this sample were hundreds of thousands of distinct CDR3 sequences; around 32% of them appeared once. The ten biggest clones cover over 15% of the sample. Their cognate antigens are unknown. The material sequenced was cultured PBMCs, taken from culture after CMV antigen stimulation. Receptors originate from a human donor in good health (CMV status not recorded). Some clones in this sample may be carry-over from other donors' samples.

The J gene is TRBJ1-5, the V gene TRBV6-2 or TRBV6-3; possibly TRBD1 for D (5 bases). Trimming stripped 8 bases from V and 4 bases from J, with 12 bases between. CDR3 length equals 13 residues. In germline, CDR1 is MNHEY, CDR2 SVGEGT. The CDR3 here is CASLAGLNQPQHF. The CDR3 DNA sequence: TGTGCCAGCTTAGCAGGGCTAAATCAGCCCCAGCATTTT.

The gene calls are TRBV11-2 and TRBJ2-1; weak D call: TRBD1 (5 bases). V was clipped by 0 bases and J by 1 base, with 10 bases between them. The CDR3 loop spans 16 amino acids. Germline values: CDR1 SGHAT, CDR2 FQNNGV. CDR3 loop: CASSLEGVMSYNEQFF. The CDR3, as DNA: TGTGCCAGCAGCTTAGAAGGGGTCATGTCCTACAATGAGCAGTTCTTC.

The chain combines TRBV10-3 with TRBJ1-1, with D unresolved. Trimming left V 3 bases short and J 2 bases short, with 10 bases between. CDR1 is ENHRY, CDR2 SYGVKD, per germline. CDR3 size: 14 residues. The CDR3 sequence is CAISEPYVNTEAFF. CDR3 nucleotide sequence: TGTGCCATCAGTGAACCGTACGTTAACACTGAAGCTTTCTTT.

This clonotype was counted a single time. J is TRBJ1-1 and V is TRBV27, with 9 bases identical to TRBD1. This CDR3 contains 16 residues. Trimming took 6 bases from V and 1 from J; bases not matched to a gene: 9. Germline V gene data show CDR1 as MNHEY and CDR2 as SMNVEV (reference sequence). This CDR3 reads CASRDSGTGTNTEAFF. For the CDR3, the DNA is TGTGCCAGCAGGGACTCCGGGACAGGGACGAACACTGAAGCTTTCTTT.

The table lists this clonotype with many counts. The rearrangement joins TRBV7-2 to TRBJ1-1; D may be TRBD1 (6 bases). The CDR3 has 12 amino acids. Germline V gene lookup returns CDR1 SGHTA and CDR2 FQGNSA. V gave up 4 bases and J gave up 6 bases, with 9 bases separating them. In DNA form, the CDR3 reads TGTGCCAGCAGCTACGACAGGTCTGAAGCTTTCTTT. Translated: CASSYDRSEAFF.

CDR3 in DNA: TGTGCCAGCACCGGGGGGTTAGGGCACACAGATACGCAGTATTTT. Protein product: CASTGGLGHTDTQYF. This rearrangement joins TRBV6-1 to TRBJ2-3; TRBD2 matches 7 bases. The J segment lost 2 bases and the V segment lost 7 bases, leaving 9 bases of the junction unmatched. The CDR3 loop spans 15 amino acids. CDR1 is MNHNS, CDR2 SASEGT, per germline.

This clonotype showed up just a few times. This chain connects TRBV4-3 to TRBJ2-7; a possible D gene is TRBD1 (5 bases). The CDR3 has 15 residues. Per the germline V gene, CDR1 is LGHNA and CDR2 is YSLEER. With 1 base removed from V and 4 bases from J, the gap between germline ends came to 14 bases. CDR3 sequence (DNA): TGCGCCAGCAGCCAAGGAGTAGGGGATGCGTACGAGCAGTACTTC. Translating gives CASSQGVGDAYEQYF.

This clonotype has at least ten counts. The chain combines TRBV7-2 with TRBJ2-1; 8 bases map to TRBD1. The J segment lost 2 bases and the V segment lost 2 bases, leaving 2 bases of the junction unmatched. The CDR3 runs to 15 residues. Looked up from germline, CDR1 is SGHTA and CDR2 is FQGNSA. CDR3 in DNA: TGTGCCAGCAGCTTAATGGGACAGGCCTACAATGAGCAGTTCTTC. Translating gives CASSLMGQAYNEQFF.

This clonotype has ten or more counts. The chain employs TRBV7-2 and TRBJ2-3; 8 bases line up with TRBD1. Germline assignment: CDR1 SGHTA and CDR2 FQGNSA. V trimming: 5 bases; J trimming: 3 bases; junction bases outside the gene matches: 10. The CDR3 length is 16 residues. The CDR3: CASSLAGTGFTDTQYF. The CDR3 coding sequence is TGTGCCAGCAGCCTGGCCGGGACAGGCTTTACAGATACGCAGTATTTT.

The V call is TRBV10-3, the J call TRBJ1-2; no reliable D call. V was shortened by 3 bases and J by 4 bases, with 12 bases between the two germline ends. The CDR3 is 14 amino acids. Germline loops: CDR1 ENHRY, CDR2 SYGVKD. CDR3 sequence reads: CAISDTGLIYGYTF. CDR3 nucleotides: TGTGCCATCAGTGACACCGGATTGATCTATGGCTACACCTTC.

This clonotype was seen a handful of times. V and J are TRBV20-1 and TRBJ2-1; 13 nucleotides match TRBD2. CDR1 DFQATT and CDR2 SNEGSKA come from the germline V gene (reference sequence). The CDR3 extends over 13 amino acids. V trimming: 6 bases; J trimming: 10 bases; junction bases outside the gene matches: 6. CDR3 sequence reads: CSAPGLAGREQFF. As DNA, the CDR3 is TGCAGTGCCCCGGGACTAGCGGGACGGGAGCAGTTCTTC.

This clonotype was found a few times. The chain couples TRBV27 to TRBJ2-4; no definite D call. This CDR3 region has 13 residues. The ends were cut back, 5 bases at V and 7 bases at J, with 12 bases in the middle. Germline V gives CDR1 MNHEY, CDR2 SMNVEV (reference sequence). This CDR3 reads CASSGWSSNIQYF. The CDR3 bases are TGTGCCAGCAGTGGGTGGTCGTCCAACATTCAGTACTTC.

The chain has TRBV20-1 and TRBJ2-7, with D perhaps being TRBD1 or TRBD2 (6 bases each). The germline V gene encodes CDR1 DFQATT and CDR2 SNEGSKA (reference sequence). Trimming removed 0 bases from V and 3 bases from J, with 18 bases in between. The CDR3 spans 16 residues. The CDR3 coding sequence is TGCAGTGCTAGAGATTTCGGGGGCGCGAGCGGCTACGAGCAGTACTTC. Its protein product is CSARDFGGASGYEQYF.

The V and J genes are TRBV12-3 or TRBV12-4 and TRBJ2-5; 9 nucleotides match TRBD2. V was clipped by 4 bases and J by 5 bases; unmatched bases: 5. This CDR3 spans 14 amino acids. CDR3 sequence: CASSWREGRETQYF. The CDR3 nucleotides are TGTGCCAGCAGTTGGCGGGAGGGCCGGGAGACCCAGTACTTC.

This clonotype was detected many times. The chain employs TRBV7-2 and TRBJ1-1; D is ambiguous. The CDR3 is made up of 13 amino acids. Trimming took 2 bases from V and 4 from J, leaving 8 bases between them. Germline CDR1 and CDR2: SGHTA and FQGNSA. The CDR3 here is CASSLLIRTEAFF. CDR3 in DNA: TGTGCCAGCAGCTTATTGATCCGCACTGAAGCTTTCTTT.

This clonotype was counted many times. The chain links TRBV12-3 or TRBV12-4 to TRBJ2-7; D possibly uses TRBD1 or TRBD2 (5 bases each). The CDR3 extends over 14 amino acids. Deletions cut 6 bases from V and 2 bases from J, with 14 bases between. In DNA form, the CDR3 reads TGTGCCAGCAGGTCCGGGGCCCGTACCTACGAGCAGTACTTC. Protein product: CASRSGARTYEQYF.

At least ten counts were recorded for this clonotype. The rearrangement links TRBV7-2 to TRBJ2-3, with 7 bases that match TRBD2. CDR3 length: 16 amino acids. Germline assignment: CDR1 SGHTA and CDR2 FQGNSA. V shed 5 bases, J shed 0 bases, and the junction held 8 bases outside the gene matches. DNA for the CDR3: TGTGCCAGCAGCCCCTTAGCGGGTTCTAGCACAGATACGCAGTATTTT. As protein: CASSPLAGSSTDTQYF.

This chain connects TRBV7-9 to TRBJ1-2, with TRBD1 matching 8 bases. The CDR3 is 12 amino acids. With V trimmed by 6 bases and J by 5 bases, 2 bases remained unmatched. Germline CDR1 SEHNR, CDR2 FQNEAQ (reference sequence). The CDR3 bases are TGTGCCAGCAGATACAGGGGGTATGGCTACACCTTC. Translated, it gives CASRYRGYGYTF.

This clonotype was observed a few times. This sequence joins TRBV11-2 and TRBJ2-7; unclear D gene. Germline V gives CDR1 SGHAT, CDR2 FQNNGV. This CDR3 is built from 13 residues. The ends were cut back, 1 base at V and 11 bases at J, with 15 bases in the middle. CDR3 nucleotide sequence: TGTGCCAGCAGCTTAGGAGTGGGTACCCACGAGTACTTC. Protein sequence: CASSLGVGTHEYF.

This rearrangement joins TRBV20-1 to TRBJ2-7, with a possible D match to TRBD2 (5 bases). In germline, CDR1 is DFQATT, CDR2 SNEGSKA (reference sequence). This CDR3 contains 13 residues. Trimming took off 1 base at V and 2 bases at J, with 9 bases between the two ends. The CDR3 DNA is TGCAGTGCTAGAGGGACTGCAACCTACGAGCAGTACTTC. It translates to CSARGTATYEQYF.

With respect to this clonotype: A much larger clonotype is one base distant, so this may be a read error. The genes are TRBV7-6 and TRBJ1-5; 7 bases match TRBD1. V trimming: 5 bases; J trimming: 6 bases; junction bases outside the gene matches: 4. CDR1 SGHVS and CDR2 FNYEAQ come from the germline V gene. The CDR3 runs 13 residues. The CDR3 reads CASSRDRSQPQHF. The CDR3 DNA reads as TGTGCCAGCAGCCGGGACAGAAGTCAGCCCCAGCATTTT.

This clonotype was counted a few times. The chain couples TRBV7-2 to TRBJ1-3; D gene uncertain. Germline CDR1 SGHTA, CDR2 FQGNSA. This CDR3 is 15 amino acids long. V was cut by 2 bases and J by 4 bases, with 12 bases left in between. The CDR3 region is CASSLRGSQGNTIYF. CDR3 nucleotide sequence: TGTGCCAGCAGCTTACGAGGGAGTCAGGGAAACACCATATATTTT.

This clonotype was counted between two and nine times. The chain couples TRBV6-1 to TRBJ2-5; tentative D call: TRBD1 (6 bases). Germline-derived CDR1 and CDR2 are MNHNS and SASEGT. CDR3 size: 13 residues. Deletions cut 3 bases from V and 6 bases from J, with 11 bases between. CDR3 nucleotide sequence: TGTGCCAGCAGTGACAGGGGTCTGAAGACCCAGTACTTC. This encodes CASSDRGLKTQYF.

V usage is TRBV29-1 and J usage is TRBJ1-4, with 9 bases aligning to TRBD1. V gave up 5 bases and J gave up 14 bases; unmatched junction bases: 12. Germline loops: CDR1 SQVTM, CDR2 ANQGSEA. CDR3 length: 13 residues. CDR3 nucleotide sequence: TGCAGCGTTCAGCACCGGGACAGGGAAGAGCTGTTTTTT. It codes for CSVQHRDREELFF.

The chain joins TRBV7-6 to TRBJ2-2; D may match TRBD1 or TRBD2 (5 bases each). Between the trimmed V and J ends, which lost 5 bases and 13 bases, there was a span of 14 bases. The germline CDR1 and CDR2 sequences are SGHVS and FNYEAQ. This CDR3 contains 12 residues. The CDR3 loop reads CASSDRDAGLFF. CDR3 nucleotides: TGTGCCAGCAGCGACCGGGACGCTGGGCTGTTTTTT.

The chain links TRBV6-6 to TRBJ2-1, with a weak D call TRBD1 (5 bases). CDR1 is MNHNY and CDR2 is SVGAGI in the germline V gene (reference sequence). Between the trimmed V and J ends, which lost 4 bases and 3 bases, there was a span of 19 bases. The CDR3 consists of 17 residues. The CDR3 nucleotides read TGTGCCAGCAGTTGGACACCACCAAAAGTCGTCTACAATGAGCAGTTCTTC. Translation: CASSWTPPKVVYNEQFF.